This T cell receptor beta chain stems from a study of shared clonotypes between healthy human individuals. Generated by immunoSEQ multiplex PCR, the TCRdb table keeps only in-frame clones and is missing some. The profile shows over a million clones, 97% to 99% of them singletons. Healthy HIV-negative adults with no recent acute infections or vaccinations were recruited as donors. From germline, CDR1 is ENHRY and CDR2 SYGVKD. V shed 1 base and J shed 6 bases, with 12 bases lying between them. The CDR3 has 14 residues. The chain combines TRBV10-3 with TRBJ1-1; tentative D call: TRBD1 (5 bases). The sequencing sample was made of naive CD4+ T cells sorted from blood. This sample's subset: CD45RA+ positively selected. The receptor's source is a man aged 25 to 40 in good health. The CDR3, as DNA: TGTGCCATCAGTGAGTTGGGGACGGGAGCTGAAGCTTTCTTT. Translating it yields CAISELGTGAEAFF.